The clone carrying this TCR beta chain was counted only a few times. Sorting was used to obtain naive CD8 T cells (CD8+CD4-CCR7+CD45RA+). These data originate in a study of molecular identifiers for immune sequencing clone quantification. Using its own MiXCR run on the PCR reads, TCRdb lists one record per CDR3 protein. The table shows approximately 54,000 distinct CDR3 sequences, with approximately 26% occurring only once. V lost 8 bases, J lost 2 bases, and 16 bases lay in between. The CDR3 runs 14 residues. Germline V gene lookup returns CDR1 SEHNR and CDR2 FQNEAQ (reference sequence). The rearrangement links TRBV7-9 to TRBJ2-7; D is possibly TRBD1 or TRBD2 (6 bases each). The specimen sequenced was naive CD8+ T cells from blood, with Jurkat cell RNA spiked in. Specified subset: FACS-sorted CD8+CD4-CCR7+CD45RA+ naive T cells. The TCR sequence derives from a human donor in good health. Some libraries in this study had Jurkat cell RNA spiked in. CDR3 coding DNA: TGTGCCAGCGCTGGGGGGCTCTCCCCCTACGAGCAGTACTTC. Translation: CASAGGLSPYEQYF.